This entry describes one T cell receptor (beta chain). As handled by the study authors: By means of reference gene primer amplification, nucleated cell counts were estimated. The method was immunoSEQ multiplex PCR; TCRdb's version includes in-frame clones alone and lacks a portion of them. For V, J and clone size, that table is used; D and trimming come from the DNA. Of over 400,000 clones listed, approximately 86% were seen once; the top ten hold roughly 8.5%. The CDR3 runs 16 residues. Germline loops: CDR1 PRHDT, CDR2 FYEKMQ (reference sequence). V was pared by 0 bases and J by 2 bases, with 13 bases between. Each participant's cohort was designated according to participant-reported clinical history. Donors in Cohort 3 counted as recovered after two negative PCRs, clearance, or symptom resolution. The data belong to a study of blood T cell repertoires in COVID-19.

The clonotype comes from a woman aged 55-69 years who had recovered from COVID-19. V usage is TRBV13 and J usage is TRBJ1-2; a possible D gene is TRBD1 (5 bases). Sequencing was done on a sample of PBMCs or T cells enriched from blood (not recorded which). For the CDR3, the DNA is TGTGCCAGCAGCTTAGGCCTCCGACAGCTCAACTATGGCTACACCTTC. The encoded protein is CASSLGLRQLNYGYTF. Complete variable domain (other parts from reference TRBV13 and TRBJ1-2): AAGVIQSPRHLIKEKRETATLKCYPIPRHDTVYWYQQGPGQDPQFLISFYEKMQSDKGSIPDRFSAQQFSDYHSELNMSSLELGDSALYFCASSLGLRQLNYGYTFGSGTRLTVV.